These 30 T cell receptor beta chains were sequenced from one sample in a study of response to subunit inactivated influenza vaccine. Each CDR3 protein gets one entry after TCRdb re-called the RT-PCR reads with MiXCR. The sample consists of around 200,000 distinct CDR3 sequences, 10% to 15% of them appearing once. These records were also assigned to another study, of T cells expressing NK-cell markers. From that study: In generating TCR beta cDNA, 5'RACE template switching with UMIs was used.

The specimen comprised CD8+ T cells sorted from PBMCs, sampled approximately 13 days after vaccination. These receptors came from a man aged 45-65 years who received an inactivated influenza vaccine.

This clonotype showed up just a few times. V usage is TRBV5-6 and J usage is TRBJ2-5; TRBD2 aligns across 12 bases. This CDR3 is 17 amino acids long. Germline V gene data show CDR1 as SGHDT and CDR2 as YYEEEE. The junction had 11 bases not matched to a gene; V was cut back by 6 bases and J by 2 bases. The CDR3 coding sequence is TGTGCCAGCAACAACTGGCTAGCGGGGGGGCATCAAGAGACCCAGTACTTC. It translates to CASNNWLAGGHQETQYF.

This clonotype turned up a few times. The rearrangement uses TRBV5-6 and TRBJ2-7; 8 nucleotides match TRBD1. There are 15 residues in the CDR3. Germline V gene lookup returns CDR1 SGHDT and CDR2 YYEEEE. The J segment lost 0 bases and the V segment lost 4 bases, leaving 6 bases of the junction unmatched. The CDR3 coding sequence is TGTGCCAGCAGCCTAATCGACAGGGGCTCCTACGAGCAGTACTTC. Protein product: CASSLIDRGSYEQYF.

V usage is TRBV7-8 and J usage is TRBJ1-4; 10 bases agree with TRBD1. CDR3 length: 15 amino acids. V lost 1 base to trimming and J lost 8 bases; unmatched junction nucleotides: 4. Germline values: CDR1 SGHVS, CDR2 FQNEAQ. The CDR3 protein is CASSLGTGGEEKLFF. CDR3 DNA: TGTGCCAGCAGCTTAGGGACAGGGGGTGAAGAAAAACTGTTTTTT.

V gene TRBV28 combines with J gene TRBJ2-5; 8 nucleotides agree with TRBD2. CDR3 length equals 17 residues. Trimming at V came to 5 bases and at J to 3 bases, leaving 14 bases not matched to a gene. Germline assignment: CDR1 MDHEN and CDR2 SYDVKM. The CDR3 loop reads CASSLLQGLGSEETQYF. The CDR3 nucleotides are TGTGCCAGCAGTCTGCTACAGGGACTAGGTTCAGAAGAGACCCAGTACTTC.

In DNA form, the CDR3 reads TGTGCCAGCAGCCTCTTGGGCACCGGGGAGCTGTTTTTT. The encoded protein is CASSLLGTGELFF. This chain joins TRBV7-3 and TRBJ2-2; D ambiguous. There are 13 residues in the CDR3. Germline CDR1 reads SGHTA; CDR2 reads FQGTGA. The V end lost 5 bases, the J end lost 4 bases, and 8 bases lay between the germline ends.

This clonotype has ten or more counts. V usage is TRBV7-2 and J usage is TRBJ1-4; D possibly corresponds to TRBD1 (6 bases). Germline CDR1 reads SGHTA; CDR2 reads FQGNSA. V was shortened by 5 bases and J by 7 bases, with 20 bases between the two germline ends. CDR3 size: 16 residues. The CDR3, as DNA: TGTGCCAGCAGCCAGCTGCCGGACAGTACAATTGAAAAACTGTTTTTT. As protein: CASSQLPDSTIEKLFF.

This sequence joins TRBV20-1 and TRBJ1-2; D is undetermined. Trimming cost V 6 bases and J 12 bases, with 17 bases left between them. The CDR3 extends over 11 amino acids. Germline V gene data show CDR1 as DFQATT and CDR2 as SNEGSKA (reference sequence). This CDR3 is CSAVPREGNTF. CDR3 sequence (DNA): TGCAGTGCAGTTCCCCGGGAGGGTAACACCTTC.

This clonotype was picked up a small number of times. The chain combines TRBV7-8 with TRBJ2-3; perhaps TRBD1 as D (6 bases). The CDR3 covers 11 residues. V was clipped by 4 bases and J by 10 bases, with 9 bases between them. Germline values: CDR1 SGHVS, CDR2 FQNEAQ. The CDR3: CASSSGHSQYF. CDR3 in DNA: TGTGCCAGCAGCTCGGGACATTCGCAGTATTTT. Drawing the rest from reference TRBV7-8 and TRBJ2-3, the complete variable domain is GAGVSQSPRYKVAKRGQDVALRCDPISGHVSLFWYQQALGQGPEFLTYFQNEAQLDKSGLPSDRFFAERPEGSVSTLKIQRTQQEDSAVYLCASSSGHSQYFGPGTRLTVL.

DNA for the CDR3: TGTGCCAGCAGCTTAGAAGTCGATGTGGAGCCGGCTTTCTTT. Its protein product is CASSLEVDVEPAFF. This rearrangement joins TRBV11-2 to TRBJ1-1, with unresolved D. The CDR3 runs 14 residues. Trimming removed 0 bases from V and 11 bases from J, with 16 bases in between. The germline V gene has CDR1 SGHAT and CDR2 FQNNGV. Full variable domain (outside the CDR3, taken from reference TRBV11-2 and TRBJ1-1): EAGVAQSPRYKIIEKRQSVAFWCNPISGHATLYWYQQILGQGPKLLIQFQNNGVVDDSQLPKDRFSAERLKGVDSTLKIQPAKLEDSAVYLCASSLEVDVEPAFFGQGTRLTVV.

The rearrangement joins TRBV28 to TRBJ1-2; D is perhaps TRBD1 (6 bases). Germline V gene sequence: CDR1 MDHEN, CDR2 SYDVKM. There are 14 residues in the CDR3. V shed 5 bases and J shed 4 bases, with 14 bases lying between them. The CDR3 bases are TGTGCCAGCAGTCCTCTACAGGGAACCTATGGCTACACCTTC. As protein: CASSPLQGTYGYTF.

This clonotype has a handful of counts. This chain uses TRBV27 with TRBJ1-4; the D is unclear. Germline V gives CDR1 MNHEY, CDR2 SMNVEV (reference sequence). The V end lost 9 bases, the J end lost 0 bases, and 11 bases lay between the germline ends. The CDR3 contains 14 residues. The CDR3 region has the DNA TGTGCCAGGGTGAAGGGAACAACTAATGAAAAACTGTTTTTT. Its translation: CARVKGTTNEKLFF. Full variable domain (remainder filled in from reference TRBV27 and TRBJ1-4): EAQVTQNPRYLITVTGKKLTVTCSQNMNHEYMSWYRQDPGLGLRQIYYSMNVEVTDKGDVPEGYKVSRKEKRNFPLILESPSPNQTSLYFCARVKGTTNEKLFFGSGTQLSVL.

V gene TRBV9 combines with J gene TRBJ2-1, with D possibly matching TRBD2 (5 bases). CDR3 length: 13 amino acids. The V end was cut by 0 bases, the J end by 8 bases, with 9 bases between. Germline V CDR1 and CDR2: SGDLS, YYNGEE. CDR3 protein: CASSVGGSDEQFF. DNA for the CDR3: TGTGCCAGCAGCGTAGGTGGGAGCGATGAGCAGTTCTTC. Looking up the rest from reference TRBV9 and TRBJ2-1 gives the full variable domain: DSGVTQTPKHLITATGQRVTLRCSPRSGDLSVYWYQQSLDQGLQFLIQYYNGEERAKGNILERFSAQQFPDLHSELNLSSLELGDSALYFCASSVGGSDEQFFGPGTRLTVL.

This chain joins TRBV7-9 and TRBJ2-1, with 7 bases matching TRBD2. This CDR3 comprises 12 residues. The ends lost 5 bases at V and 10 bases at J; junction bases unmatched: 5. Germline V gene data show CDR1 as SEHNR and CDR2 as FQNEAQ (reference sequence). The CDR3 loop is CASSEEAGEQFF. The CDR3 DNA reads TGTGCCAGCAGCGAAGAAGCGGGAGAGCAGTTCTTC.

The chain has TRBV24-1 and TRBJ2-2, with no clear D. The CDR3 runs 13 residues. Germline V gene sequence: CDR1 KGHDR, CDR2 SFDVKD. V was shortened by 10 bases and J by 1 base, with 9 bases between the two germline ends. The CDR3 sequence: CATRSRNTGELFF. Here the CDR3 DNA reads TGTGCCACTAGGTCCAGGAACACCGGGGAGCTGTTTTTT.

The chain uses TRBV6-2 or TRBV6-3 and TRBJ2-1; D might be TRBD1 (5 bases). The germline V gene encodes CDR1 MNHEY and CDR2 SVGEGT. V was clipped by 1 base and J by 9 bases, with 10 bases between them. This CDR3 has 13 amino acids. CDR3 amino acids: CASSYYRRVEQFF. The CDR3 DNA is TGTGCCAGCAGTTACTATCGCAGGGTTGAGCAGTTCTTC.

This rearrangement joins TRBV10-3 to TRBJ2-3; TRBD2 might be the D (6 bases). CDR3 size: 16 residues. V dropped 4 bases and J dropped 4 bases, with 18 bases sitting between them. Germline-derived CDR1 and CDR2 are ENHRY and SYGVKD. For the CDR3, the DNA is TGTGCCATCAGTGTTAACGGGGGACTTGAGGCAGATACGCAGTATTTT. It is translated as CAISVNGGLEADTQYF.

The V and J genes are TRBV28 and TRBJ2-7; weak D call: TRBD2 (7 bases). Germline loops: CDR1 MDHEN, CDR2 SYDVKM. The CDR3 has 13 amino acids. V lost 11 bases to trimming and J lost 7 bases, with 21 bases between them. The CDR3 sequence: CAATMGQAGEQYF. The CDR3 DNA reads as TGTGCCGCCACGATGGGACAAGCGGGAGAGCAGTACTTC.

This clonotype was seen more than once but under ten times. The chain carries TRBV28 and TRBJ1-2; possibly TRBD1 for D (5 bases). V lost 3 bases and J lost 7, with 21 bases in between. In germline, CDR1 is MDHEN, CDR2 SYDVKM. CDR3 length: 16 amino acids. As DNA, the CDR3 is TGTGCCAGCAGTTTGTGGGGGACGAAAAACCCTCTTGGCTACACCTTC. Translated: CASSLWGTKNPLGYTF.

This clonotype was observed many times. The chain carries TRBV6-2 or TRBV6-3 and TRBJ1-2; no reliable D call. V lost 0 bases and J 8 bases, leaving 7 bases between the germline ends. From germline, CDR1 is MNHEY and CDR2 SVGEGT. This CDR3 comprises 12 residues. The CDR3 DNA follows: TGTGCCAGCAGTTACTCACGGGAAGGCTACACCTTC. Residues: CASSYSREGYTF.

CDR3: CSARAEGTGVWSNQPQHF. The CDR3 coding sequence is TGCAGTGCTAGAGCTGAAGGGACAGGGGTCTGGAGCAATCAGCCCCAGCATTTT. This rearrangement joins TRBV20-1 to TRBJ1-5; 10 bases match TRBD1. CDR1 is DFQATT and CDR2 is SNEGSKA in the germline V gene (reference sequence). The CDR3 has 18 residues. Trimming cost V 1 base and J 1 base; bases outside gene matches: 10.

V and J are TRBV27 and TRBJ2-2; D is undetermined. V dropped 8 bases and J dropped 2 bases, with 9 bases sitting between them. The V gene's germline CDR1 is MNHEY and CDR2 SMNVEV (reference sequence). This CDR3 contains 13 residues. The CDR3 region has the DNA TGTGCCAGCCTTGGCCCCAACACCGGGGAGCTGTTTTTT. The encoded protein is CASLGPNTGELFF.

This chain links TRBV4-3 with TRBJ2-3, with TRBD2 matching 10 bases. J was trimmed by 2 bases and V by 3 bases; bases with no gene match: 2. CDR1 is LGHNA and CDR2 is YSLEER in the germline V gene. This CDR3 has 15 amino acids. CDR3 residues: CASSQGTSATDTQYF. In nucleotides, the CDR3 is TGCGCCAGCAGCCAGGGGACTAGCGCCACAGATACGCAGTATTTT.

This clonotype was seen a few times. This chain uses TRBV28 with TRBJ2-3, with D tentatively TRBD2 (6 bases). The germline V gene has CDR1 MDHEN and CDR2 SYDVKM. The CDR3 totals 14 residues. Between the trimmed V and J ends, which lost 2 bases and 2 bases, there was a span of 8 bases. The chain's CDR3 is CASSLTGATDTQYF. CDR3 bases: TGTGCCAGCAGTTTAACGGGAGCCACAGATACGCAGTATTTT.

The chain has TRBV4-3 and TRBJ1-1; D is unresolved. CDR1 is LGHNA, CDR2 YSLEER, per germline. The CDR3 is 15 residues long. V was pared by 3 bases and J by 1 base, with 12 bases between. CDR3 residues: CASSQETATNTEAFF. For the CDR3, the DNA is TGCGCCAGCAGCCAGGAAACAGCAACGAACACTGAAGCTTTCTTT.

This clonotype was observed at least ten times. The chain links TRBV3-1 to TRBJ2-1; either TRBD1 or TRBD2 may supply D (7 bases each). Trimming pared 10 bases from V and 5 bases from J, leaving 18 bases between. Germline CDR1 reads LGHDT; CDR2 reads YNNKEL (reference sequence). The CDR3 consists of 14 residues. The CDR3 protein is CATGEGQPNNEQFF. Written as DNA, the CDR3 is TGTGCCACCGGGGAGGGACAGCCAAACAATGAGCAGTTCTTC.

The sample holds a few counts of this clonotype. CDR3 sequence reads: CASSLRQDAGEQYF. The CDR3 nucleotides read TGTGCCAGCAGCCTAAGACAGGATGCGGGCGAGCAGTACTTC. This rearrangement joins TRBV5-4 to TRBJ2-7; possibly TRBD1 for D (6 bases). The CDR3 is 14 residues long. CDR1 and CDR2 (germline): SGHNT, YYREEE (reference sequence). V lost 4 bases and J 6 bases, leaving 17 bases between the germline ends.

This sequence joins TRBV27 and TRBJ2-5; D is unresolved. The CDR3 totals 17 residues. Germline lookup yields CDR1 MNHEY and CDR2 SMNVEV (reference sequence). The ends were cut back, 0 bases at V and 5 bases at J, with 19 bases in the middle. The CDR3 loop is CASSLSTETFHWETQYF. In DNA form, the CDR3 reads TGTGCCAGCAGTTTATCGACGGAAACCTTCCACTGGGAGACCCAGTACTTC.

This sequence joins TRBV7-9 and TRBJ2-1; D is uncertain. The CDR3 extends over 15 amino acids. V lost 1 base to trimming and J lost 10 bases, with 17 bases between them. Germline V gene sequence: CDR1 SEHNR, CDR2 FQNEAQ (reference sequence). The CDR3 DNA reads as TGTGCCAGCAGCTTAGTTGGCGCCCCTCTGGGAGAGCAGTTCTTC. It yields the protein CASSLVGAPLGEQFF.

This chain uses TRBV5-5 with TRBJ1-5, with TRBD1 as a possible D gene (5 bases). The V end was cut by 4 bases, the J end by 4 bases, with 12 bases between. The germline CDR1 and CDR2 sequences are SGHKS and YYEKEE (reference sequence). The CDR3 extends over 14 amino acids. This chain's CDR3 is CASSPGRLNQPQHF. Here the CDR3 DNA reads TGTGCCAGCAGCCCGGGACGTTTAAATCAGCCCCAGCATTTT.

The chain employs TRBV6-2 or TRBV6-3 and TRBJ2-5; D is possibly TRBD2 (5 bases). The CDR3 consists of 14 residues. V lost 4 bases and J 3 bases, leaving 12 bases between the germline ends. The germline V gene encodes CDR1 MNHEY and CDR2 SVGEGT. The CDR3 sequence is CASSWLEEEETQYF. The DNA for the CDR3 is TGTGCCAGCAGTTGGCTAGAGGAGGAAGAGACCCAGTACTTC.